This entry concerns a single TCR beta chain. Its antigen is as yet unknown. The CDR3 consists of 18 residues. Losses at the gene ends were 5 bases for V and 3 bases for J; bases not matched to a gene: 15. The germline V gene has CDR1 MRHNA and CDR2 SNTAGT. The sample belongs to a study of cytomegalovirus exposure and HLA in healthy donors. Study-wide results and caveats: The study labeled more than 150 TCR beta chains cytomegalovirus-associated. Reports described diagnosis of cytomegalovirus status by the classifier as highly specific and sensitive.

The table came from immunoSEQ multiplex PCR; TCRdb's copy has only in-frame clones and leaves some out. The repertoire holds about 83,000 clones, with around 96% as singletons. This sequence was found in a woman between 18 and 29 years old in good health and CMV-seronegative. The rearrangement links TRBV6-4 to TRBJ2-3; 9 nucleotides line up with TRBD2. Sequenced sample: PBMCs. The CDR3: CASSLIPFASGTTDTQYF. The CDR3 bases are TGTGCCAGCAGTTTAATACCTTTTGCTAGCGGGACAACAGATACGCAGTATTTT.